A selection of T cell receptor beta chains follows, all from one sample in a study of T cells after yellow fever vaccination. TCRdb itself ran the 5' RACE reads through MiXCR, one entry per CDR3 protein. This sample yields under 500,000 distinct CDR3 sequences, of which around 19% are seen a single time; 15% to 20% belongs to the top ten. This specimen consisted of PBMCs, obtained before the yellow fever booster vaccination. These receptors were obtained from a man between 18 and 29 years old who received the YFV17D yellow fever vaccine. The CDR3 runs from the conserved cysteine through the conserved F or W. The D gene is left open where the match is weak. The size field is filled for only some rows; it gives once, few, many or a size class.

length	size	J	V	D	DNA	CDR3
15	few	TRBJ2-1	TRBV6-2/TRBV6-3	-	TGTGCCAGCAGCGCGAGGGTCAGCTCCTACAATGAGCAGTTCTTC	CASSARVSSYNEQFF
14	-	TRBJ2-3	TRBV24-1	-	TGTGCCACCAGTGCGAGGCACGGGACAGATACGCAGTATTTT	CATSARHGTDTQYF
12	-	TRBJ1-2	TRBV5-1	-	TGCGCCAGCAGCTTGGTTGGTCTTGGCTACACCTTC	CASSLVGLGYTF
14	-	TRBJ1-1	TRBV5-1	-	TGCGCCAGCAGCTTCACGTGGGGAAAAAAAGAAGCTTTCTTT	CASSFTWGKKEAFF
16	-	TRBJ1-2	TRBV4-2	-	TGTGCCAGCAGCCAAGCCCCGGGACCGACCGACTATGGCTACACCTTC	CASSQAPGPTDYGYTF
15	many	TRBJ2-2	TRBV10-1	-	TGCGCCAGCAGCCGAAGACAAGGCAACACCGGGGAGCTGTTTTTT	CASSRRQGNTGELFF
14	-	TRBJ1-2	TRBV11-2	-	TGTGCCAGCAGCTGGTTTTCCCAAGGCTATGGCTACACCTTC	CASSWFSQGYGYTF
14	-	TRBJ2-1	TRBV20-1	-	TGCAGTGCTATTAAGGGGGGTGGAGGCAATGAGCAGTTCTTC	CSAIKGGGGNEQFF
16	few	TRBJ1-2	TRBV5-1	-	TGCGCCAGCAGCTTGGCCGGGGAGTCACTAAGAAGGAGCTACACCTTC	CASSLAGESLRRSYTF
15	-	TRBJ2-6	TRBV18	-	TGTGCCAGCTCACCCCCCAGTGAGGGGACAAACGTCCTGACTTTC	CASSPPSEGTNVLTF
18	-	TRBJ1-6	TRBV25-1	TRBD1	TGTGCCAGCAGTGATTCCGGGACAGGGGGTCTTAATAATTCACCCCTCCACTTT	CASSDSGTGGLNNSPLHF
12	few	TRBJ2-1	TRBV20-1	-	TGCAGTGCTAGTAGCTTTGTCGATGAGCAGTTCTTC	CSASSFVDEQFF
15	few	TRBJ1-1	TRBV12-3/TRBV12-4	-	TGTGCCAGCACCTCGCTCGGGAGGATGAACACTGAAGCTTTCTTT	CASTSLGRMNTEAFF
15	-	TRBJ1-2	TRBV6-6	-	TGTGCCAGCAGGGAGTTAGGGGCCGGAAACTATGGCTACACCTTC	CASRELGAGNYGYTF
14	-	TRBJ2-3	TRBV5-1	-	TGCGCCAGCAGCTTGGCCGAACGGACAGATACGCAGTATTTT	CASSLAERTDTQYF
15	few	TRBJ1-2	TRBV7-2	-	TGTGCCAGCAGCTTATCCCCCCCGGACGCCTATGGCTACACCTTC	CASSLSPPDAYGYTF
15	-	TRBJ1-2	TRBV21-1	-	TGTGCCAGCAGCAATTTCAGGGGTCCGGTAGATGGCTACACCTTC	CASSNFRGPVDGYTF
13	-	TRBJ2-2	TRBV5-5	TRBD1	TGTGCCAGCAGGGGACAGCTCACCGGGGAGCTGTTTTTT	CASRGQLTGELFF
13	few	TRBJ2-5	TRBV20-1	TRBD1	TGCAGTGCCCTGACAGGGGGCGGCGAGACCCAGTACTTC	CSALTGGGETQYF
17	-	TRBJ2-2	TRBV7-3	-	TGTGCCAGCAGCTTAAGGCCCCGGGACTCTTACACCGGGGAGCTGTTTTTT	CASSLRPRDSYTGELFF
12	-	TRBJ1-2	TRBV20-1	-	TGCAGTGCTAGTCGGAGGGATTATGGCTACACCTTC	CSASRRDYGYTF
15	-	TRBJ2-3	TRBV12-3/TRBV12-4	-	TGTGCCAGCAGTCTAGGACAAGCTAGCACAGATACGCAGTATTTT	CASSLGQASTDTQYF
17	few	TRBJ2-2	TRBV10-1	-	TGCGCCAGCAGTCCTCTTACTGGGTTAGGCAACACCGGGGAGCTGTTTTTT	CASSPLTGLGNTGELFF
13	many	TRBJ1-6	TRBV18	-	TGTGCCAGCTCGCCGATCTCGGGATCACCCCTCCACTTT	CASSPISGSPLHF
14	-	TRBJ2-2	TRBV12-3/TRBV12-4	-	TGTGCCAGCAGCCCGTCCCGGGACCGTGGGGAGCTGTTTTTT	CASSPSRDRGELFF
13	few	TRBJ2-3	TRBV20-1	TRBD2	TGCAGTGCCCGGACTAGAATCACAGATACGCAGTATTTT	CSARTRITDTQYF
14	-	TRBJ2-7	TRBV4-1	-	TGCGCCAGCAGCCAAGTACAGGGGCGGGAGGAGCAGTACTTC	CASSQVQGREEQYF
17	-	TRBJ2-1	TRBV2	TRBD1	TGTGCCAGCAGTGATAATCCGGACAGGCCGTTACGCGTCGAGCAGTTCTTC	CASSDNPDRPLRVEQFF
13	-	TRBJ2-3	TRBV18	-	TGTGCCAGCGTCTGGCCCGAGGGGGATACGCAGTATTTT	CASVWPEGDTQYF
14	few	TRBJ1-3	TRBV20-1	-	TGCAGTGCTCCACAGGCGGCCGCTGGAAACACCATATATTTT	CSAPQAAAGNTIYF
14	-	TRBJ2-3	TRBV6-6	-	TGTGCCAGCAGTTACTCGTGGGGTACAGATACGCAGTATTTT	CASSYSWGTDTQYF
17	-	TRBJ2-5	TRBV27	TRBD2	TGTGCCAGCAGTTCCCTAGCGGGGGTTTCGGCTGGGGAGACCCAGTACTTC	CASSSLAGVSAGETQYF
15	many	TRBJ1-4	TRBV7-9	TRBD1	TGTGCCAGCAGCTCGCCGGGACAGGGGATCGAAAAACTGTTTTTT	CASSSPGQGIEKLFF
16	-	TRBJ1-2	TRBV7-2	-	TGTGCCAGCAGCTTAGCCAGCCCCTCAGCGGGCTATGGCTACACCTTC	CASSLASPSAGYGYTF
13	few	TRBJ1-4	TRBV9	-	TGTGCCAGCAGCGTAGCGACGATGGGGAAACTGTTTTTT	CASSVATMGKLFF
16	few	TRBJ2-2	TRBV29-1	-	TGCAGCGTGTTTTCAGGGGACCTTTCGCTTGGCGGGGAGCTGTTTTTT	CSVFSGDLSLGGELFF
14	-	TRBJ1-2	TRBV7-8	-	TGTGCCAGCAGCTTAAGGGGTTGGAGCTATGGCTACACCTTC	CASSLRGWSYGYTF
14	-	TRBJ2-5	TRBV6-1	-	TGTGCCAGCAGTGAAGATGGGGGACCAGAGACCCAGTACTTC	CASSEDGGPETQYF
15	few	TRBJ1-5	TRBV5-1	-	TGCGCCAGCAGTCCAACCGGGACACTTCATCAGCCCCAGCATTTT	CASSPTGTLHQPQHF
16	-	TRBJ1-1	TRBV5-1	-	TGCGCCAGCAGCTTGGGGGGACTTTCTCCCGGCACTGAAGCTTTCTTT	CASSLGGLSPGTEAFF
15	few	TRBJ1-1	TRBV18	-	TGTGCCAGCTCACCGGGGGTAGGGGAGAACACTGAAGCTTTCTTT	CASSPGVGENTEAFF
14	-	TRBJ1-1	TRBV6-2/TRBV6-3	-	TGTGCCAGCAATCCGGGGAGTTCTGCTTTTGGAGCTTTCTTT	CASNPGSSAFGAFF
14	-	TRBJ1-5	TRBV20-1	-	TGCAGTGCTCGGGCCTACTATAGCAATCAGCCCCAGCATTTT	CSARAYYSNQPQHF
16	few	TRBJ2-7	TRBV7-9	TRBD1	TGTGCCAGCAGCTCGCACCTTCAGACAGGGGCCTACGAGCAGTACTTC	CASSSHLQTGAYEQYF
14	-	TRBJ2-4	TRBV27	-	TGTGCCAGCAGTTCGAAAAGGGCCAAAAACATTCAGTACTTC	CASSSKRAKNIQYF
14	few	TRBJ2-7	TRBV15	-	TGTGCCACCAGCAGAGATTTGGAAGTAAACGAGCAGTACTTC	CATSRDLEVNEQYF
14	-	TRBJ2-5	TRBV4-3	-	TGCGCCAGCAGCCAAGATGAGGGCCGAGAGACCCAGTACTTC	CASSQDEGRETQYF
14	-	TRBJ2-1	TRBV6-4	-	TGTGCCAGCAGTGACTCGAGTGAGTACAATGAGCAGTTCTTC	CASSDSSEYNEQFF
12	few	TRBJ1-1	TRBV20-1	-	TGCAGTGCTAGCTTGAGCAGCACTGAAGCTTTCTTT	CSASLSSTEAFF